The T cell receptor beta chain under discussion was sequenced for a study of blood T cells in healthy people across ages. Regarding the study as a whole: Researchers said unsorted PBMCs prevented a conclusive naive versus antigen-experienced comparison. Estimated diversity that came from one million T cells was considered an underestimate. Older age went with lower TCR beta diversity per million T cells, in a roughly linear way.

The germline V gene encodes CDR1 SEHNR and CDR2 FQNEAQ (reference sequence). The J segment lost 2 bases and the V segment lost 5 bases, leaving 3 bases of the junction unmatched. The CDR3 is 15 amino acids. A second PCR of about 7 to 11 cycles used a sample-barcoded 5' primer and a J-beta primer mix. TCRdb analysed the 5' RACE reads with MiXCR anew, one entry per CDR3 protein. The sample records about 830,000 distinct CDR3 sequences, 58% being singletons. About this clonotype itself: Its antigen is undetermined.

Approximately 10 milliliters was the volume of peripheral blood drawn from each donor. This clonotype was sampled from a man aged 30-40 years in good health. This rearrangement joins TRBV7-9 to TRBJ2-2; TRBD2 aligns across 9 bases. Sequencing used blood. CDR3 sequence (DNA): TGTGCCAGCAGCCCGCGGGGGGGCAACACCGGGGAGCTGTTTTTT. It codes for CASSPRGGNTGELFF.